This record covers a single TCR beta chain. The antigen is not known. There are 16 residues in the CDR3. CDR1 DFQATT and CDR2 SNEGSKA come from the germline V gene (reference sequence). Trimming at V came to 0 bases and at J to 3 bases, leaving 8 bases not matched to a gene. This specimen belongs to a study of identical twins. Via MiXCR, TCRdb re-called the 5' RACE reads, giving one row per CDR3 protein. Of a few hundred thousand distinct CDR3 sequences in the sample, roughly 26% were seen once. Findings of the study overall: Whereas memory repertoires showed no such difference, abundant cord blood beta clonotypes carried fewer insertions.

These data also formed part of another study, on T cells expressing NK-cell markers. That work adds: Underlying the TCR beta repertoires were sorted CD3+CD56+NKG2C+, CD3+CD56+NKG2C- and CD3+CD56-NKG2C+ T cells. The eight sequenced donors comprised seven who were HCMV-seropositive and one who was seronegative.

Sequencing was carried out using CD4+ T cells sorted from blood. The sequence came from a woman in her late teens or twenties in good health. This chain connects TRBV20-1 to TRBJ2-7, with 10 bases lining up with TRBD1. CDR3 protein: CSARDIRGDRGYEQYF. The CDR3 region has the DNA TGCAGTGCTAGAGATATTCGAGGGGACAGGGGCTACGAGCAGTACTTC.